This T cell receptor (beta chain) came from a study of blood T cell repertoires in COVID-19. Study in general: The samples span acute and convalescent COVID-19 from the United States, Italy and Spain. Sample material is recorded as cDNA or gDNA derived from T cells, B-cell-depleted T cells, or PBMCs.

Source study methods: For nucleated cells, counts were estimated from reference gene primer amplification. Assay used: immunoSEQ multiplex PCR; TCRdb lists only in-frame clones, some missing. V and J calls plus clone size are reproduced from that table; the DNA served to infer D and trimming. The data contain over 300,000 clones, 90% of them singletons. The CDR3 is 16 amino acids. CDR1 is MNHEY and CDR2 is SMNVEV in the germline V gene (reference sequence). The trim removed 5 bases at V and 6 bases at J, leaving 13 bases unmatched. The chain combines TRBV27 with TRBJ2-7; TRBD1 agrees at 10 bases. Sequenced sample: peripheral blood. This TCR came from a man between 18 and 35 years old with active or convalescent COVID-19. This CDR3 reads CASSRTGGTSAFEQYF. The CDR3 DNA follows: TGTGCCAGCAGTCGGACAGGGGGAACTTCTGCTTTCGAGCAGTACTTC.